This T cell receptor beta chain comes out of a study of beta chain features in type 1 diabetes (dated by TCRdb to the late 2010s). With regard to the full study: Patients and healthy donors did not differ in mean age, gender distribution, total cell number or subset yield. A total of just under 110,000,000 sorted cells were examined across all samples, and RNA yield correlated strongly with the number of cells per subset. The study compared the TCRB repertoires of sorted circulating CD4+ T cell subsets in recently diagnosed type 1 diabetes patients with those in matched healthy donors. Whereas all 28 donors provided naive and central memory subsets, regulatory and stem cell-like memory subsets were isolated from just 8 patients and roughly 8 healthy donors. The study at large found these results: Naive, central memory and regulatory TCRB repertoires appeared more similar among patients than among healthy donors. At VDJ recombination sites, patients with type 1 diabetes made fewer insertions and deleted more nucleotides, a pattern implying thymic rearrangement abnormalities. PCR may preferentially amplify shorter templates, but because patient and control samples were amplified and corrected together, any resulting skew would affect both groups equally. In all four CD4+ subsets, TCRB CDR3 length was moderately but significantly shorter in type 1 diabetes patients. HLA sub-analyses involved small numbers of individuals, so any influence of HLA type on TCRB rearrangement remained unresolved. Because cDNA was sequenced instead of genomic DNA, highly expressing activated cells could be over-represented, though the groups showed no difference in activation or CD3 levels.

V is clipped by 2 bases and J by 0 bases, and the sequence between their germline boundaries is 5 bases long. Measured from the cysteine to the phenylalanine, the CDR3 is 14 residues long. Here the CDR3 DNA is all that survives: 42 bases in frame from base 1. Via the germline V gene, CDR1 is KGHSH and CDR2 LQKENI. This clone has a handful of counts. There is no known antigen for this receptor. Within one base of it there is no much larger clone, and no base qualities were kept. The entire amount of isolated RNA was reverse transcribed using the High Capacity cDNA Reverse Transcription Kit, so the sequenced TCRB transcripts were expressed ones. Deep immunoSEQ sequencing was applied to naive, central memory and regulatory T cell samples, giving an average of around 4 million total reads per sample. Sorted cells were lysed in RLT buffer, and RNA was extracted using DNase-treated RNeasy Micro or Mini kits according to cell number. To prevent cross-contamination, each cell subset was processed individually, whereas patient and healthy donor samples were processed jointly. The immunoSEQ multiplex PCR was used to amplify TCRB sequences from cDNA, yielding 87-bp fragments that span the CDR3 region. Sequencing of the amplicons was performed on the Illumina HiSeq platform. In the paper's pipeline: PCR bias was corrected computationally using synthetic template baselines, and reads within Hamming distance 2 were collapsed, with unmergeable singletons discarded. Reads were aligned against IMGT to assign V, D and J genes, CDR3 length and insertions or deletions at six rearrangement sites. Within each subset, clonotype counts were normalized to the number of sorted cells before true diversity and Gini coefficients were calculated with the tcR R package. Repertoire sharing was quantified using the overlap coefficient calculated on TCRB nucleotide sequences. Out-of-frame TCRB sequences from naive cells were analyzed to stand in for the pre-selection repertoire. TCRdb holds this immuneACCESS table with in-frame rearrangements only. Some clones are missing; in checked studies, unresolved V genes explain under half, and the rest has no known cause. V and J calls and clone size are copied from that table; D and trimming were computed from the DNA. This sample comprises under 250,000 clones, roughly 14% of them detected only once. The top ten hold around 0.03% of the sample.

Each donor gave one peripheral blood draw, approximately 120 mL on average, collected into heparinised tubes. Using a panel that included CD45RO, CCR7, CD25, CD127, CD95 and CD27, naive, central memory, regulatory and stem cell-like memory CD4+ T cells were sorted on a BD FACSAria II. Every sorted population had a purity above 95%. PBMCs were separated immediately by Lymphoprep density gradient centrifugation and were stained directly, without being cultured. So that batch effects would be minimized, each experiment stained and sorted samples in pairs, pairing one healthy donor with one patient. This clonotype originated in a middle-aged woman in good health. The specimen was naive CD4+ T cells from blood. Read against the paper, the sample's cell subset or site label means: true naive CD4+ T cells. Recombination connected TRBV18 to TRBJ1-3; the D segment cannot be called with confidence. The sequence in DNA is TGTGCCAGCTCACCATTTCTCTCTGGAAACACCATATATTTT. Its translation is CASSPFLSGNTIYF.